Listed here are 28 T cell receptor beta chains from one sample, sequenced in a study of blood T cell repertoires in COVID-19. The method was immunoSEQ multiplex PCR; TCRdb's version includes in-frame clones alone and lacks a portion of them. The table shows approximately 170,000 clones, with around 90% occurring only once. The sequenced sample was peripheral blood. The receptors were sampled from a man aged 45-60 years who had recovered from COVID-19.

V is TRBV6-5 and J is TRBJ2-7, with D possibly being TRBD2 (6 bases). Germline V lookup: CDR1 MNHEY, CDR2 SVGAGI. The V end lost 6 bases, the J end lost 0 bases, and 9 bases lay between the germline ends. The CDR3 loop spans 13 amino acids. The CDR3 protein is CASRRDFSYEQYF. The CDR3, as DNA: TGTGCCAGCAGACGGGACTTCTCCTACGAGCAGTACTTC.

At least ten counts were recorded for this clone. The chain combines TRBV10-3 with TRBJ2-7; 9 bases align to TRBD1. Germline V lookup: CDR1 ENHRY, CDR2 SYGVKD. V lost 6 bases and J lost 1; bases outside the gene matches: 7. This CDR3 is built from 15 residues. The CDR3: CAIRLDRGISYEQYF. DNA for the CDR3: TGTGCCATCAGGCTCGACAGGGGGATATCCTACGAGCAGTACTTC.

The rearrangement links TRBV4-3 to TRBJ2-7; 7 nucleotides agree with TRBD1. Looked up from germline, CDR1 is LGHNA and CDR2 is YSLEER. The length of the CDR3 is 13 residues. The junction had 6 bases not matched to a gene; V was cut back by 4 bases and J by 6 bases. Written as DNA, the CDR3 is TGCGCCAGCAGCCTCCACAGGGGCGGCGAGCAGTACTTC. Amino acids: CASSLHRGGEQYF.

The V call is TRBV3-1 (or the pseudogene TRBV3-2), the J call TRBJ2-7; TRBD2 matches at 9 bases. V gave up 3 bases and J gave up 9 bases; unmatched junction bases: 6. Germline-derived CDR1 and CDR2 are LGHDT and YNNKEL (reference sequence). The CDR3 has 13 amino acids. CDR3 coding DNA: TGTGCCAGCAGCCAGGGACTAGCTGGCGGGCAGTACTTC. Amino acids: CASSQGLAGGQYF.

This rearrangement joins TRBV9 to TRBJ1-1; D not resolved. V lost 2 bases and J 11 bases, leaving 19 bases between the germline ends. The germline CDR1 and CDR2 sequences are SGDLS and YYNGEE. The length of the CDR3 is 14 residues. The CDR3 reads CASSVGLPRDGAFF. The CDR3 coding sequence is TGTGCCAGCAGCGTTGGACTGCCGAGGGATGGGGCTTTCTTT.

J is TRBJ2-3 and V is TRBV7-6; TRBD1 matches at 8 bases. V shed 6 bases, J shed 4 bases, and the junction held 6 bases outside the gene matches. The CDR3 has 14 amino acids. Germline CDR1 is SGHVS and CDR2 is FNYEAQ. The CDR3 loop reads CASSLDRAADTQYF. In DNA, the CDR3 is TGTGCCAGCAGTCTGGACAGGGCAGCAGATACGCAGTATTTT.

The chain joins TRBV28 to TRBJ2-1; D is undetermined. CDR1 and CDR2 (germline): MDHEN, SYDVKM. V was pared by 3 bases and J by 7 bases, with 7 bases between. This CDR3 spans 12 amino acids. CDR3 in DNA: TGTGCCAGCAGTTTTGATCTAAATGAGCAGTTCTTC. Its translation is CASSFDLNEQFF. The variable domain in full, with the rest retrieved from reference TRBV28 and TRBJ2-1, is DVKVTQSSRYLVKRTGEKVFLECVQDMDHENMFWYRQDPGLGLRLIYFSYDVKMKEKGDIPEGYSVSREKKERFSLILESASTNQTSMYLCASSFDLNEQFFGPGTRLTVL.

The V and J genes are TRBV7-9 and TRBJ1-6; TRBD1 might be the D (6 bases). Per the germline V gene, CDR1 is SEHNR and CDR2 is FQNEAQ (reference sequence). Trimming cost V 10 bases and J 5 bases, with 12 bases left between them. This CDR3 has 13 residues. Written as DNA, the CDR3 is TGTGCCACCACCACAGGGAATAATTCACCCCTCCACTTT. Translation gives CATTTGNNSPLHF.

The chain's CDR3 is CASSFGRGVNNEQFF. The CDR3 DNA reads TGTGCCAGTAGTTTTGGGCGGGGGGTCAACAATGAGCAGTTCTTC. The chain recombines TRBV19 with TRBJ2-1; TRBD2 aligns across 8 bases. V was clipped by 5 bases and J by 5 bases; unmatched bases: 8. Germline V gene data show CDR1 as LNHDA and CDR2 as SQIVND (reference sequence). The CDR3 extends over 15 amino acids. The full variable domain, its missing parts supplied by reference TRBV19 and TRBJ2-1, is DGGITQSPKYLFRKEGQNVTLSCEQNLNHDAMYWYRQDPGQGLRLIYYSQIVNDFQKGDIAEGYSVSREKKESFPLTVTSAQKNPTAFYLCASSFGRGVNNEQFFGPGTRLTVL.

This sequence joins TRBV19 and TRBJ2-5; 9 bases match TRBD2. V was pared by 5 bases and J by 5 bases, with 6 bases of the junction left unmatched. CDR1 LNHDA and CDR2 SQIVND come from the germline V gene (reference sequence). This CDR3 is 14 amino acids long. Here the CDR3 DNA reads TGTGCCAGTAGTCCGTCAGCGGGGGGTGAGACCCAGTACTTC. Translation gives CASSPSAGGETQYF.

This chain uses TRBV7-9 with TRBJ2-1, with D possibly TRBD1 on 6 matching bases. CDR3 length: 12 amino acids. Trimming removed 5 bases at V and 8 bases at J, with 10 bases between. Germline assignment: CDR1 SEHNR and CDR2 FQNEAQ (reference sequence). DNA of the CDR3: TGTGCCAGCAGCGCCACAGGGTATGAGCAGTTCTTC. Its protein product is CASSATGYEQFF.

This chain links TRBV19 with TRBJ1-1; 8 positions match TRBD1. Germline V gene lookup returns CDR1 LNHDA and CDR2 SQIVND (reference sequence). V was clipped by 5 bases and J by 1 base; unmatched bases: 6. The CDR3 spans 15 residues. The CDR3, as DNA: TGTGCCAGTAGTTCCTTGGGACAGGAGAACACTGAAGCTTTCTTT. It is translated as CASSSLGQENTEAFF.

The rearrangement links TRBV7-2 to TRBJ1-4; a possible D gene is TRBD1 (6 bases). Germline V gene sequence: CDR1 SGHTA, CDR2 FQGNSA. The germline V and J ends were trimmed by 7 bases and 3 bases, with 12 bases remaining between them. This CDR3 region has 14 residues. The chain's CDR3 is CASTQDSSNEKLFF. The DNA of the CDR3 is TGTGCCAGCACCCAGGACAGCTCTAATGAAAAACTGTTTTTT.

The chain uses TRBV7-3 and TRBJ1-6; 11 bases map to TRBD1. The CDR3 is made up of 19 amino acids. CDR1 is SGHTA and CDR2 is FQGTGA in the germline V gene. After removal of 5 bases from V and 2 bases from J, the junction contained 11 bases not matched to a gene. CDR3 DNA: TGTGCCAGCAGCCCCCCGGGACAGGGGGAAAAAACCTATAATTCACCCCTCCACTTT. This sequence encodes CASSPPGQGEKTYNSPLHF. The complete variable domain, with remaining parts taken from reference TRBV7-3 and TRBJ1-6, reads GAGVSQTPSNKVTEKGKYVELRCDPISGHTALYWYRQSLGQGPEFLIYFQGTGAADDSGLPNDRFFAVRPEGSVSTLKIQRTERGDSAVYLCASSPPGQGEKTYNSPLHFGNGTRLTVT.

This chain links TRBV7-9 with TRBJ2-1; 9 nucleotides match TRBD1. The germline V gene has CDR1 SEHNR and CDR2 FQNEAQ (reference sequence). CDR3 length equals 13 residues. The ends lost 8 bases at V and 6 bases at J; junction bases unmatched: 5. CDR3 in DNA: TGTGCCAGCTCTGACAGGGGGTTCAATGAGCAGTTCTTC. Amino acids: CASSDRGFNEQFF.

This chain links TRBV4-3 with TRBJ2-2, with 9 positions matching TRBD2. The CDR3 sequence is 16 residues long. Trimming removed 1 base from V and 1 base from J; junction bases left unmatched: 1. Germline loops: CDR1 LGHNA, CDR2 YSLEER. The CDR3 spells CASSQASGVNTGELFF. DNA of the CDR3: TGCGCCAGCAGCCAAGCTAGCGGGGTGAACACCGGGGAGCTGTTTTTT.

The chain is built from TRBV11-2 and TRBJ1-2; D perhaps matches TRBD1 (5 bases). CDR3 length equals 15 residues. Trimming shortened V by 2 bases and J by 2 bases, and 12 bases separated the two germline ends. Germline loops: CDR1 SGHAT, CDR2 FQNNGV. The CDR3: CASSLIAGLNYGYTF. The DNA for the CDR3 is TGTGCCAGCAGCTTAATCGCAGGGCTCAACTATGGCTACACCTTC.

The chain links TRBV6-5 to TRBJ1-2; TRBD1 is a possible D gene (5 bases). The germline V gene has CDR1 MNHEY and CDR2 SVGAGI. This CDR3 spans 13 amino acids. The ends were cut back, 10 bases at V and 2 bases at J, with 14 bases in the middle. CDR3 bases: TGTGCCACCTACTCGACAGAGAACTATGGCTACACCTTC. Translation: CATYSTENYGYTF.

The V and J genes are TRBV2 and TRBJ1-2; D may be TRBD1 (6 bases). The V gene lost 7 bases and the J gene lost 0 bases, with 15 bases spanning the gap. Germline V lookup: CDR1 SNHLY, CDR2 FYNNEI. This CDR3 is 15 amino acids long. Written as DNA, the CDR3 is TGTGCCAGCAACGTCCGGGACACCGCTAACTATGGCTACACCTTC. It is translated as CASNVRDTANYGYTF. The full variable domain, its missing parts supplied by reference TRBV2 and TRBJ1-2, is EPEVTQTPSHQVTQMGQEVILRCVPISNHLYFYWYRQILGQKVEFLVSFYNNEISEKSEIFDDQFSVERPDGSNFTLKIRSTKLEDSAMYFCASNVRDTANYGYTFGSGTRLTVV.

This clone was counted once. The V call is TRBV18, the J call TRBJ1-4; tentative D call: TRBD1 (5 bases). This CDR3 comprises 16 residues. Trimming pared 0 bases from V and 7 bases from J, leaving 15 bases between. Germline lookup yields CDR1 KGHSH and CDR2 LQKENI. Here the CDR3 DNA reads TGTGCCAGCTCACCACCGAGAGGGGCCGGGGGTGAAAAACTGTTTTTT. It is translated as CASSPPRGAGGEKLFF. Full variable domain (rest looked up from reference TRBV18 and TRBJ1-4): NAGVMQNPRHLVRRRGQEARLRCSPMKGHSHVYWYRQLPEEGLKFMVYLQKENIIDESGMPKERFSAEFPKEGPSILRIQQVVRGDSAAYFCASSPPRGAGGEKLFFGSGTQLSVL.

The chain links TRBV28 to TRBJ1-2; perhaps TRBD1 as D (6 bases). This CDR3 region has 16 residues. Trimming pared 1 base from V and 0 bases from J, leaving 12 bases between. From germline, CDR1 is MDHEN and CDR2 SYDVKM. The chain's CDR3 is CASSLLVTGPNYGYTF. CDR3 DNA sequence: TGTGCCAGCAGTTTATTGGTGACAGGCCCTAACTATGGCTACACCTTC.

The chain has TRBV6-5 and TRBJ2-3; D is possibly TRBD1 (6 bases). Germline V gives CDR1 MNHEY, CDR2 SVGAGI. Between the trimmed V and J ends, which lost 6 bases and 2 bases, there was a span of 9 bases. This CDR3 is 13 amino acids long. The CDR3 DNA follows: TGTGCCAGCAGGCGACAGGTCACAGATACGCAGTATTTT. Translated: CASRRQVTDTQYF.

A single count supports this clone. This sequence joins TRBV9 and TRBJ2-3; D is perhaps TRBD2 (6 bases). V was shortened by 0 bases and J by 1 base, with 15 bases between the two germline ends. The CDR3 runs to 17 residues. Germline V gene sequence: CDR1 SGDLS, CDR2 YYNGEE. CDR3 coding DNA: TGTGCCAGCAGCGTAGAGGCTAGCGCCTGGGGCACAGATACGCAGTATTTT. Translation: CASSVEASAWGTDTQYF.

V is TRBV18 and J is TRBJ2-1, with D possibly TRBD1 on 5 matching bases. The CDR3 consists of 17 residues. Per the germline V gene, CDR1 is KGHSH and CDR2 is LQKENI. Deletions cut 3 bases from V and 0 bases from J, with 15 bases between. The CDR3 is CASSPMGPPSSYNEQFF. CDR3 DNA sequence: TGTGCCAGCTCACCCATGGGGCCGCCGAGCTCCTACAATGAGCAGTTCTTC.

J is TRBJ2-7 and V is TRBV24-1; D is perhaps TRBD2 (6 bases). Germline assignment: CDR1 KGHDR and CDR2 SFDVKD. This CDR3 is 14 amino acids long. The V end lost 11 bases, the J end lost 0 bases, and 16 bases lay between the germline ends. In DNA form, the CDR3 reads TGTGCCATTTGGGGGAGGCTAAGCTCCTACGAGCAGTACTTC. It codes for CAIWGRLSSYEQYF.

The gene calls are TRBV7-9 and TRBJ2-3; D unresolved. V lost 6 bases and J 5 bases, leaving 6 bases between the germline ends. Per germline, CDR1 SEHNR and CDR2 FQNEAQ (reference sequence). The length of the CDR3 is 11 residues. For the CDR3, the DNA is TGTGCCAGCAGTACGGGAGATACGCAGTATTTT. As protein: CASSTGDTQYF.

This clone was seen once. The CDR3 bases are TGTGCCAGCAGCCCCGGGAGGAACGTGCCCTATAATTCACCCCTCCACTTT. Residues: CASSPGRNVPYNSPLHF. The chain is built from TRBV7-6 and TRBJ1-6, with D unclear. V was shortened by 5 bases and J by 2 bases, with 16 bases between the two germline ends. Germline V gene sequence: CDR1 SGHVS, CDR2 FNYEAQ. The CDR3 contains 17 residues.

The chain links TRBV5-8 to TRBJ2-2; 8 nucleotides agree with TRBD1. The germline V gene encodes CDR1 SGHTS and CDR2 YDEGEE. This CDR3 comprises 14 residues. The ends lost 7 bases at V and 1 base at J; junction bases unmatched: 3. In DNA, the CDR3 is TGTGCCAGCCGGGACAGGCTGAACACCGGGGAGCTGTTTTTT. Translation: CASRDRLNTGELFF.